One and the same sample provided the 10 T cell receptor beta chains below, sequenced in a study of blood T cell repertoires in COVID-19. Clones were sequenced by immunoSEQ multiplex PCR, and TCRdb holds only the in-frame ones, with some missing. The data contain more than 150,000 clones, 70% to 80% of them singletons. Source material: peripheral blood. The origin of the receptors is a man in his fifties or sixties who had recovered from COVID-19.

This clone has only one observation. This chain links TRBV10-3 with TRBJ2-6; 8 nucleotides line up with TRBD1. Germline CDR1 is ENHRY and CDR2 is SYGVKD. The CDR3 length is 14 residues. V lost 9 bases and J lost 4; bases outside the gene matches: 5. CDR3 loop: CAITQGVGANVLTF. The CDR3 nucleotides read TGTGCCATTACACAGGGGGTCGGGGCCAACGTCCTGACTTTC.

This clone was seen a single time. J is TRBJ2-1 and V is TRBV4-1; 11 bases line up with TRBD2. The trim removed 1 base at V and 1 base at J, leaving 3 bases unmatched. The CDR3 loop spans 17 amino acids. The germline CDR1 and CDR2 sequences are MGHRA and YSYEKL. CDR3 residues: CASSQVSGRGSYNEQFF. The CDR3 coding sequence is TGCGCCAGCAGCCAAGTTAGCGGGAGGGGGTCCTACAATGAGCAGTTCTTC.

The chain uses TRBV3-1 (or the pseudogene TRBV3-2) and TRBJ2-1; TRBD2 aligns across 7 bases. V lost 7 bases and J lost 6; bases outside the gene matches: 15. The CDR3 has 16 amino acids. The germline gives CDR1 LGHDT, CDR2 YNNKEL (reference sequence). The CDR3 loop is CASTPMVGSSGNEQFF. The CDR3 coding sequence is TGTGCCAGCACCCCGATGGTAGGTTCTAGCGGCAATGAGCAGTTCTTC.

A note on this clone: Other DNA sequences of this sample code for an identical CDR3. The rearrangement joins TRBV10-3 to TRBJ2-1; a weak D match, TRBD2 (5 bases). The CDR3 has 15 amino acids. V was shortened by 7 bases and J by 9 bases, with 22 bases between the two germline ends. Per germline, CDR1 ENHRY and CDR2 SYGVKD. CDR3 DNA sequence: TGTGCCATCAAAGCTAGGGCGGGTACTATCATTGAGCAGTTCTTC. Translation gives CAIKARAGTIIEQFF.

In nucleotides, the CDR3 is TGCAGCGTTGATCCTAGCGCAAACCTCGGTGAGCAGTTCTTC. Protein sequence: CSVDPSANLGEQFF. The rearrangement uses TRBV29-1 and TRBJ2-1, with a weak D call TRBD2 (6 bases). Germline CDR1 and CDR2: SQVTM and ANQGSEA. Trimming left V 3 bases short and J 9 bases short, with 18 bases between. The CDR3 runs 14 residues.

CDR3 bases: TGTGCCTGGAGTGACAGGGGGATCACCTACGAGCAGTACTTC. Translated: CAWSDRGITYEQYF. V is TRBV30 and J is TRBJ2-7, with TRBD1 identical over 8 bases. With 1 base clipped from V and 2 bases from J, the junction kept 4 bases outside the gene matches. The CDR3 consists of 14 residues. From germline, CDR1 is GTSNPN and CDR2 SVGIG (reference sequence).

This chain links TRBV7-2 with TRBJ1-3, with D perhaps TRBD1 (6 bases). CDR1 is SGHTA and CDR2 is FQGNSA in the germline V gene. V lost 4 bases to trimming and J lost 0 bases, with 13 bases between them. There are 16 residues in the CDR3. As DNA, the CDR3 is TGTGCCAGCAGCTGGGGGGGCCGACTCTCTGGAAACACCATATATTTT. Its translation: CASSWGGRLSGNTIYF.

This chain links TRBV4-1 with TRBJ2-1; 9 nucleotides agree with TRBD2. After removal of 3 bases from V and 0 bases from J, the junction contained 3 bases not matched to a gene. CDR1 MGHRA and CDR2 YSYEKL come from the germline V gene. The CDR3 extends over 16 amino acids. The CDR3 here is CASSQTTSGSYNEQFF. For the CDR3, the DNA is TGCGCCAGCAGCCAGACGACTAGCGGCTCCTACAATGAGCAGTTCTTC.

The table lists this clone with a count of one. The chain combines TRBV28 with TRBJ1-6, with a tentative D call TRBD1 (6 bases). V was cut by 10 bases and J by 7 bases, with 14 bases left in between. Germline assignment: CDR1 MDHEN and CDR2 SYDVKM. CDR3 size: 13 residues. CDR3 in DNA: TGTGCCATCGTTGACAGGAAAAATTCACCCCTCCACTTT. Its protein product is CAIVDRKNSPLHF.

The rearrangement uses TRBV2 and TRBJ1-1; a weak D match, TRBD1 (5 bases). Germline V gene lookup returns CDR1 SNHLY and CDR2 FYNNEI. The CDR3 sequence is 12 residues long. The ends were cut back, 10 bases at V and 5 bases at J, with 14 bases in the middle. DNA of the CDR3: TGTGCCACCACCCAGGGAGGTACTGAAGCTTTCTTT. Amino acids: CATTQGGTEAFF.